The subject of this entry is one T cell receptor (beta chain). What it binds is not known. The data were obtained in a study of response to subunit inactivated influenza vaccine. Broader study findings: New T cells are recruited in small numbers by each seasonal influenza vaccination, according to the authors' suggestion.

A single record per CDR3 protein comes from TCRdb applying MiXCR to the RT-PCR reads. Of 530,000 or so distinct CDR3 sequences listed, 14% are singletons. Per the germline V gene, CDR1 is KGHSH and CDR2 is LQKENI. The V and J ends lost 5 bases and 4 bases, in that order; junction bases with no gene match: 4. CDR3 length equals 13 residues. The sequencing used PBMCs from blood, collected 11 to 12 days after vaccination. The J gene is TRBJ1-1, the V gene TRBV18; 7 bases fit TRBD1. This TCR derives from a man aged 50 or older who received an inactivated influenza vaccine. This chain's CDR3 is CASSRTGSTEAFF. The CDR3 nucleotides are TGTGCCAGCTCAAGGACAGGTAGCACTGAAGCTTTCTTT.